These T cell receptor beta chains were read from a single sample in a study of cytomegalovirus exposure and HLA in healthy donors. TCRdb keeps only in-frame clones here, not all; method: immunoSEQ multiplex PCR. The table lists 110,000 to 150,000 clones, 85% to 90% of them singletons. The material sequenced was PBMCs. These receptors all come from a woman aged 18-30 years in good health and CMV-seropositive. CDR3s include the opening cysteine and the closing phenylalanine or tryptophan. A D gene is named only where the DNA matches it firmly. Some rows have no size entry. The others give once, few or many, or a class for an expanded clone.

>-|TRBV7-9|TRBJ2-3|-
TGTGCCAGCAGCTTATTAGACATTCGCACAGATACGCAGTATTTT
CASSLLDIRTDTQYF
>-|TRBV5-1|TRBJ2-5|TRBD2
TGCGCCAGCAGCTTCGGGGGGGCTGGGCAAGAGACCCAGTACTTC
CASSFGGAGQETQYF
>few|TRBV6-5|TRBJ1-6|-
TGTGCCAGCAGTTACTCGAGATCGAGGGGGTCTTCACCCCTCCACTTT
CASSYSRSRGSSPLHF
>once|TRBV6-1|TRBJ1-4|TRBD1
TGTGCCAGCAGTGGTAAGGGGGCCACTAATGAAAAACTGTTTTTT
CASSGKGATNEKLFF
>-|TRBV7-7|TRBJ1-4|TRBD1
TGTGCGGTGTGGGACAGGGCGGGTGAAAAACTGTTTTTT
CAVWDRAGEKLFF
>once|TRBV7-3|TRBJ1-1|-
TGTGCCAGCAGCTTAGGCATGAACACTGAAGCTTTCTTT
CASSLGMNTEAFF
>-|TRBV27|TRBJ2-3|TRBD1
TGTGCCAGCAGGGAGACAGGGGGCGAAGATACGCAGTATTTT
CASRETGGEDTQYF
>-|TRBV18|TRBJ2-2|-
TGTGCCAGCTCACCAACCAGAATGAACACCGGGGAGCTGTTTTTT
CASSPTRMNTGELFF
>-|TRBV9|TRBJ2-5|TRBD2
TGTGCCAGCAGCGTGAGTGTCGGGGCGGGGGAGGAGACCCAGTACTTC
CASSVSVGAGEETQYF
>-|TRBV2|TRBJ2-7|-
TGTGCCAGCAGTGCCACTCCCTACGAGCAGTACTTC
CASSATPYEQYF
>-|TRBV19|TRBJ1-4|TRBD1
TGTGCCAGTATGGACAGGGGACAAGAAAAACTGTTTTTT
CASMDRGQEKLFF
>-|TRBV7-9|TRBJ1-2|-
TGTGCCAGCAGCTTAGCCGGGGTCGGCTACACCTTC
CASSLAGVGYTF
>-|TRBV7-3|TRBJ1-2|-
TGTGCCAGCAGCGGGGACACCAACTATGGCTACACCTTC
CASSGDTNYGYTF
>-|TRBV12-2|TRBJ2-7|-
TGTGCAAGTCGCTCAATCCCCCTAGCGGGAGGTAGCCACGAGCAGTACTTC
CASRSIPLAGGSHEQYF
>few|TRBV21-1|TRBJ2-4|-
TGTGCCAGCAGCCCCCGGGACAGGGGTGAGGCCAAAAACATTCAGTACTTC
CASSPRDRGEAKNIQYF
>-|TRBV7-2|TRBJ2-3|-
TGTGCCAGCAGCTTAGATGGCACCTCCTTGGGCCTCACAGATACGCAGTATTTT
CASSLDGTSLGLTDTQYF
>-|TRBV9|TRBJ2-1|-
TGTGCCAGCAGCGTAGACCTAGTCAATGAGCAGTTCTTC
CASSVDLVNEQFF
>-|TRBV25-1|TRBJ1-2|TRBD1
TGTGCCAGCAGTGGCCTCCCGGGACAGGGAGCTAACTATGGCTACACCTTC
CASSGLPGQGANYGYTF
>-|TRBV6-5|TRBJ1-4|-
TGTGCCAGCAGACAACGAGGTGAAAAACTGTTTTTT
CASRQRGEKLFF
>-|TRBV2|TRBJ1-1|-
TGTGCCAGCAGTGAACAGGTTTTGGCTTTCTTT
CASSEQVLAFF
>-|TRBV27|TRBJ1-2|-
TGTGCCAGTCTAGGGCTAACTAGTGGCTACACCTTC
CASLGLTSGYTF
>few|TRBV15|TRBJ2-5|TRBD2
TGTGCCACCAGCCGCGTCTTTGGTAGCGGGGGAGAGACCCAGTACTTC
CATSRVFGSGGETQYF
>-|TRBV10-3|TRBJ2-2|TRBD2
TGTGCCATCCTACGGGAGGCGGACACCGGGGAGCTGTTTTTT
CAILREADTGELFF
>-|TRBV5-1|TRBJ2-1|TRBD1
TGCGCCAGCAGCTTGTTGGGACAGGGGAACAATGAGCAGTTCTTC
CASSLLGQGNNEQFF
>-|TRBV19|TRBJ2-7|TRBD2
TGTGCCAGTAGTAGGGCGGGAGACTTCTACGAGCAGTACTTC
CASSRAGDFYEQYF
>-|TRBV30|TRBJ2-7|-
TGTGCCTGGAAACGGGGGATCTCCTACGAGCAGTACTTC
CAWKRGISYEQYF
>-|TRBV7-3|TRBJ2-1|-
TGTGCCAGCAGCTTTACAGCAATCTCCTACAATGAGCAGTTCTTC
CASSFTAISYNEQFF
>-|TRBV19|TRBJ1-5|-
TGTGCCAGTAACCAACCCGCGGGGGAGACCCACAATCAGCCCCAGCATTTT
CASNQPAGETHNQPQHF
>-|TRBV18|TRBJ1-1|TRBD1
TGTGCCAGCTCACCACTACCCGGGACAGAGAACACTGAAGCTTTCTTT
CASSPLPGTENTEAFF
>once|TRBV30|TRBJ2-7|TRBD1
TGTGCCTGGAGTGTACGGGACAGATCCTACGAGCAGTACTTC
CAWSVRDRSYEQYF
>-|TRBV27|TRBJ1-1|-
TGTGTCAGCAGTCGAGGAACTGAAGCTTTCTTT
CVSSRGTEAFF
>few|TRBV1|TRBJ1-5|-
TGCACCAGCAGCCAAGATCTGTCAAGGGGGACAGGGGGCGGGCAGCCCCAGCATTTT
CTSSQDLSRGTGGGQPQHF
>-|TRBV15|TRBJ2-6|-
TGTGCCACCACCAGGGGAGGTGGGGCCAACGTCCTGACTTTC
CATTRGGGANVLTF
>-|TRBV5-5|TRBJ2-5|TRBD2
TGTGCCAGCAGCCGGACTAGCGGGGATCGAGAGACCCAGTACTTC
CASSRTSGDRETQYF
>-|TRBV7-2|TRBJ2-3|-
TGTGCCAGCAGCTTAGCGGCGGGGTCGGGCGCAGATACGCAGTATTTT
CASSLAAGSGADTQYF
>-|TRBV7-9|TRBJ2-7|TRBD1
TGTGCCAGCAGCCTAAGACAGGGGGGCTCCTACGAGCAGTACTTC
CASSLRQGGSYEQYF